This T cell receptor beta chain was recorded in a study of T cells in Graves' hyperthyroidism and ophthalmopathy. Concerning this clonotype: Its antigen remains unknown.

Overall study findings and caveats: Stable hyperthyroidism was told apart from ophthalmopathy by a model built on 13 V-J features.

This CDR3 is built from 16 residues. Germline CDR1 reads MDHEN; CDR2 reads SYDVKM. V gave up 7 bases and J gave up 6 bases, with 22 bases separating them. There were TCR beta CDR3 regions amplified from RNA transcripts. The HTBI primer set drove a first-round RT-PCR of the TCR CDR3. One entry per CDR3 protein results from TCRdb running MiXCR on the multiplex PCR reads. In the table there are approximately 490,000 distinct CDR3 sequences, 20% to 25% of which are singletons. PBMCs were sourced from approximately 9.3 ml fresh peripheral blood. The TCR was taken from a woman aged 70-85 years with Graves' ophthalmopathy. The sequencing input was blood. The chain carries TRBV28 and TRBJ2-1; D is uncertain. DNA for the CDR3: TGTGCCAGCACCTTCCCTAAGGGCCTACAATTCAATGAGCAGTTCTTC. Amino acid sequence: CASTFPKGLQFNEQFF.